A selection of T cell receptor beta chains follows, all from one sample in a study of cytomegalovirus exposure and HLA in healthy donors. Assay: immunoSEQ multiplex PCR; the TCRdb copy retains only in-frame clones and omits some. Of 65,000 to 95,000 clones in the sample, approximately 95% were seen once. The specimen sequenced was PBMCs. The source of these receptors is a man aged 18 to 29 in good health and CMV-seronegative. The CDR3 runs from the conserved cysteine through the conserved F or W. Each record gives: D gene, J gene, CDR3 length, clone size, V gene, CDR3 DNA, CDR3 protein. A D gene is named only where the DNA matches it firmly. Rows may omit the clone size; those that give it use once, few, many or a size class.

D gene: -; J gene: TRBJ2-2; CDR3 length: 13; clone size: -; V gene: TRBV29-1; CDR3 DNA: TGCAGCGTTGATACGGGGTTGGGAGGGGAGCTGTTTTTT; CDR3 protein: CSVDTGLGGELFF
D gene: TRBD2; J gene: TRBJ2-1; CDR3 length: 16; clone size: -; V gene: TRBV28; CDR3 DNA: TGTGCCAGCAGCTTTACCGGGACTAGCGGTTACAATGAGCAGTTCTTC; CDR3 protein: CASSFTGTSGYNEQFF
D gene: -; J gene: TRBJ1-4; CDR3 length: 14; clone size: once; V gene: TRBV2; CDR3 DNA: TGTGCCAGCCAGAGGGAGCCCTATAATGAAAAACTGTTTTTT; CDR3 protein: CASQREPYNEKLFF
D gene: TRBD1; J gene: TRBJ2-7; CDR3 length: 15; clone size: -; V gene: TRBV15; CDR3 DNA: TGTGCCACCAGCAGAGGACAGGGGGGGTCCTACGAGCAGTACTTC; CDR3 protein: CATSRGQGGSYEQYF
D gene: TRBD1; J gene: TRBJ2-7; CDR3 length: 15; clone size: -; V gene: TRBV18; CDR3 DNA: TGTGCCAGCTCACCAGCCAGGGGGATAGGCTACGAGCAGTACTTC; CDR3 protein: CASSPARGIGYEQYF
D gene: -; J gene: TRBJ2-1; CDR3 length: 14; clone size: once; V gene: TRBV7-2; CDR3 DNA: TGTGCCAGCAGCTTCGCGGGGGCGCCCAATGAGCAGTTCTTC; CDR3 protein: CASSFAGAPNEQFF
D gene: -; J gene: TRBJ1-1; CDR3 length: 14; clone size: -; V gene: TRBV2; CDR3 DNA: TGTGCCAGCAAGATGGACAGAATGAACACTGAAGCTTTCTTT; CDR3 protein: CASKMDRMNTEAFF
D gene: -; J gene: TRBJ2-4; CDR3 length: 16; clone size: -; V gene: TRBV5-1; CDR3 DNA: TGCGCCAGCAGCCCCTTGGGGCAGGGCGGTGGAAACATTCAGTACTTC; CDR3 protein: CASSPLGQGGGNIQYF
D gene: -; J gene: TRBJ1-2; CDR3 length: 16; clone size: -; V gene: TRBV9; CDR3 DNA: TGTGCCAGCAGCGTAGGTGGGGCTGGAGCTAACTATGGCTACACCTTC; CDR3 protein: CASSVGGAGANYGYTF
D gene: TRBD2; J gene: TRBJ2-5; CDR3 length: 12; clone size: -; V gene: TRBV10-1; CDR3 DNA: TGCGCCAGAGCGGGGGGTTCGGAGACCCAGTACTTC; CDR3 protein: CARAGGSETQYF
D gene: -; J gene: TRBJ2-2; CDR3 length: 14; clone size: -; V gene: TRBV5-1; CDR3 DNA: TGCGCCAGCAGCTCGCACGGGGGCACCGGGGAGCTGTTTTTT; CDR3 protein: CASSSHGGTGELFF
D gene: -; J gene: TRBJ1-1; CDR3 length: 14; clone size: -; V gene: TRBV7-3; CDR3 DNA: TGTGCCAGCAGCTTAGAAGGGAGAGGCACTGAAGCTTTCTTT; CDR3 protein: CASSLEGRGTEAFF
D gene: TRBD1; J gene: TRBJ1-2; CDR3 length: 16; clone size: once; V gene: TRBV2; CDR3 DNA: TGTGCCAGCAGTTCGGGTATGGGACAGGCCATGAGGGGCTACACCTTC; CDR3 protein: CASSSGMGQAMRGYTF
D gene: TRBD2; J gene: TRBJ2-7; CDR3 length: 11; clone size: -; V gene: TRBV6-5; CDR3 DNA: TGTGCCAGCTCGGGAGGTGGACAGCAGTACTTC; CDR3 protein: CASSGGGQQYF
D gene: -; J gene: TRBJ1-1; CDR3 length: 13; clone size: -; V gene: TRBV14; CDR3 DNA: TGTGCCAGCAGCCACGACTCTTTCACTGAAGCTTTCTTT; CDR3 protein: CASSHDSFTEAFF
D gene: TRBD1; J gene: TRBJ2-5; CDR3 length: 15; clone size: -; V gene: TRBV19; CDR3 DNA: TGTGCCAGTAGCACCGGGACAGGGGACAGGGAGACCCAGTACTTC; CDR3 protein: CASSTGTGDRETQYF
D gene: -; J gene: TRBJ1-2; CDR3 length: 14; clone size: once; V gene: TRBV30; CDR3 DNA: TGTGCCTGGACTCTAGGGGTAATAGGTGGCGGCTACACCTTC; CDR3 protein: CAWTLGVIGGGYTF
D gene: -; J gene: TRBJ1-5; CDR3 length: 13; clone size: -; V gene: TRBV10-2; CDR3 DNA: TGCGCCAGCAGTGAAGGGGCCCGGCAGCCCCAGCATTTT; CDR3 protein: CASSEGARQPQHF
D gene: TRBD1; J gene: TRBJ1-3; CDR3 length: 15; clone size: -; V gene: TRBV13; CDR3 DNA: TGTGCCAGCAGCCAGGGGACAGCCGCTGGAAACACCATATATTTT; CDR3 protein: CASSQGTAAGNTIYF
D gene: TRBD2; J gene: TRBJ2-5; CDR3 length: 18; clone size: -; V gene: TRBV7-2; CDR3 DNA: TGTGCCAGCAGCTTAGCGCCCATCGGCGGGGGGCGCCAAGAGACCCAGTACTTC; CDR3 protein: CASSLAPIGGGRQETQYF
D gene: -; J gene: TRBJ1-5; CDR3 length: 14; clone size: once; V gene: TRBV2; CDR3 DNA: TGTGCCAGCTCAAGTGAGGGGGGCAATCAGCCCCAGCATTTT; CDR3 protein: CASSSEGGNQPQHF
D gene: -; J gene: TRBJ2-7; CDR3 length: 13; clone size: -; V gene: TRBV27; CDR3 DNA: TGTGCCAGCATCCGCGGGGCGCCTTACGAGCAGTACTTC; CDR3 protein: CASIRGAPYEQYF
D gene: -; J gene: TRBJ2-7; CDR3 length: 16; clone size: -; V gene: TRBV6-6; CDR3 DNA: TGTGCCAGCAGTTACGGCCGACTTGGGGGCCCCTACGAGCAGTACTTC; CDR3 protein: CASSYGRLGGPYEQYF
D gene: TRBD2; J gene: TRBJ2-2; CDR3 length: 14; clone size: -; V gene: TRBV4-1; CDR3 DNA: TGCGCCAGCAAGCCACTAGCGGTCACCGGGGAGCTGTTTTTT; CDR3 protein: CASKPLAVTGELFF
D gene: TRBD2; J gene: TRBJ2-3; CDR3 length: 16; clone size: -; V gene: TRBV27; CDR3 DNA: TGTGCCAGCAGTTTATCCCCAGCGGGGGATTTGAATACGCAGTATTTT; CDR3 protein: CASSLSPAGDLNTQYF
D gene: -; J gene: TRBJ1-1; CDR3 length: 14; clone size: -; V gene: TRBV10-3; CDR3 DNA: TGTGCCATCAGTGAACTAAATATGAACACTGAAGCTTTCTTT; CDR3 protein: CAISELNMNTEAFF
D gene: -; J gene: TRBJ2-3; CDR3 length: 17; clone size: -; V gene: TRBV5-4; CDR3 DNA: TGTGCCAGCAGCCTGGGAGGTGGTCTTATTCTCACAGATACGCAGTATTTT; CDR3 protein: CASSLGGGLILTDTQYF
D gene: TRBD2; J gene: TRBJ2-1; CDR3 length: 17; clone size: -; V gene: TRBV7-9; CDR3 DNA: TGTGCCAGCAGCTCCCCGGGGCTAGCGGGTTCCTACAATGAGCAGTTCTTC; CDR3 protein: CASSSPGLAGSYNEQFF
D gene: -; J gene: TRBJ1-2; CDR3 length: 14; clone size: once; V gene: TRBV30; CDR3 DNA: TGTGCCTGGAAAGGAGGGTCACAAGGAGGGGGCTACACCTTC; CDR3 protein: CAWKGGSQGGGYTF
D gene: TRBD1; J gene: TRBJ2-7; CDR3 length: 13; clone size: few; V gene: TRBV5-1; CDR3 DNA: TGCGCCAGCAGGATTAGGGACAGCAACGAGCAGTACTTC; CDR3 protein: CASRIRDSNEQYF
D gene: -; J gene: TRBJ1-5; CDR3 length: 14; clone size: -; V gene: TRBV30; CDR3 DNA: TGTGCCTGGAGTCAGGGTTTTAGCAATCAGCCCCAGCATTTT; CDR3 protein: CAWSQGFSNQPQHF
D gene: TRBD1; J gene: TRBJ1-5; CDR3 length: 14; clone size: -; V gene: TRBV28; CDR3 DNA: TGTGCCAGCAGCCTCACAGGGGTCCCTCAGCCCCAGCATTTT; CDR3 protein: CASSLTGVPQPQHF
D gene: -; J gene: TRBJ2-5; CDR3 length: 13; clone size: once; V gene: TRBV28; CDR3 DNA: TGTGCCAGCAGTTTAGCCACGGGAGAGACCCAGTACTTC; CDR3 protein: CASSLATGETQYF
D gene: TRBD1; J gene: TRBJ2-1; CDR3 length: 17; clone size: -; V gene: TRBV5-1; CDR3 DNA: TGCGCCAGCAGCTTGCGCACCCCGGGACAGGGGTCGGGTGAGCAGTTCTTC; CDR3 protein: CASSLRTPGQGSGEQFF
D gene: TRBD1; J gene: TRBJ1-2; CDR3 length: 14; clone size: -; V gene: TRBV30; CDR3 DNA: TGTGCCTGGAGGGGGGGGACAGGGAGTTATGGCTACACCTTC; CDR3 protein: CAWRGGTGSYGYTF
D gene: -; J gene: TRBJ2-3; CDR3 length: 13; clone size: -; V gene: TRBV2; CDR3 DNA: TGTGCCAGCAGTGAATGGCAGGGGGATACGCAGTATTTT; CDR3 protein: CASSEWQGDTQYF
D gene: TRBD1; J gene: TRBJ1-6; CDR3 length: 16; clone size: -; V gene: TRBV25-1; CDR3 DNA: TGTGCCAGCAGTCCACGGGACAGGGTGATAGGATCACCCCTCCACTTT; CDR3 protein: CASSPRDRVIGSPLHF
D gene: -; J gene: TRBJ1-1; CDR3 length: 13; clone size: -; V gene: TRBV28; CDR3 DNA: TGTGCCAGCAGTTTTCGGGGACTGGATGAAGCTTTCTTT; CDR3 protein: CASSFRGLDEAFF
D gene: TRBD1; J gene: TRBJ1-1; CDR3 length: 13; clone size: -; V gene: TRBV29-1; CDR3 DNA: TGCAGCGTTGTGGGACAGGGGATTTCTGAAGCTTTCTTT; CDR3 protein: CSVVGQGISEAFF
D gene: -; J gene: TRBJ1-2; CDR3 length: 12; clone size: -; V gene: TRBV18; CDR3 DNA: TGTGCCAGCTCAGAGCAGAGCGGCGGCTACACCTTC; CDR3 protein: CASSEQSGGYTF
D gene: -; J gene: TRBJ2-5; CDR3 length: 12; clone size: -; V gene: TRBV7-8; CDR3 DNA: TGTGCCAGCACGAGGTTATTGGAGACCCAGTACTTC; CDR3 protein: CASTRLLETQYF
D gene: TRBD1; J gene: TRBJ1-2; CDR3 length: 15; clone size: once; V gene: TRBV4-3; CDR3 DNA: TGCGCCAGCAGCCAGGAGAGGGACAGTTACTATGGCTACACCTTC; CDR3 protein: CASSQERDSYYGYTF
D gene: -; J gene: TRBJ1-1; CDR3 length: 13; clone size: -; V gene: TRBV7-6; CDR3 DNA: TGTGCCAGCAGCTTAGCCCTAGACACTGAAGCTTTCTTT; CDR3 protein: CASSLALDTEAFF
D gene: -; J gene: TRBJ1-5; CDR3 length: 15; clone size: -; V gene: TRBV19; CDR3 DNA: TGTGCCAGTTCAAGGGGGAACAGCCAGAATCAGCCCCAGCATTTT; CDR3 protein: CASSRGNSQNQPQHF
D gene: TRBD1; J gene: TRBJ2-7; CDR3 length: 16; clone size: few; V gene: TRBV28; CDR3 DNA: TGTGCCAGCAGTTTTCCCGCCTGGACAGGGGAATACGAGCAGTACTTC; CDR3 protein: CASSFPAWTGEYEQYF
D gene: -; J gene: TRBJ1-4; CDR3 length: 14; clone size: -; V gene: TRBV7-9; CDR3 DNA: TGTGCCAGCAGTGCAGGGGCGGAGAATGAAAAACTGTTTTTT; CDR3 protein: CASSAGAENEKLFF
D gene: -; J gene: TRBJ1-5; CDR3 length: 16; clone size: -; V gene: TRBV21-1; CDR3 DNA: TGTGCCAGCAGCAAAGGGACAGGGGGCAGCAATCAGCCCCAGCATTTT; CDR3 protein: CASSKGTGGSNQPQHF
D gene: -; J gene: TRBJ2-7; CDR3 length: 11; clone size: -; V gene: TRBV11-2; CDR3 DNA: TGTGCCAGCAGCTTCAACTACGAGCAGTACTTC; CDR3 protein: CASSFNYEQYF
D gene: TRBD2; J gene: TRBJ2-2; CDR3 length: 20; clone size: -; V gene: TRBV7-6; CDR3 DNA: TGTGCCAGCAGCCCCGCCCCTACTTTACTAGCGGGGGCGCGTAGCGGGGAGCTGTTTTTT; CDR3 protein: CASSPAPTLLAGARSGELFF
D gene: -; J gene: TRBJ1-2; CDR3 length: 15; clone size: -; V gene: TRBV29-1; CDR3 DNA: TGCAGCGCCTATACCCCTCGCGGTAGGAACTATGGCTACACCTTC; CDR3 protein: CSAYTPRGRNYGYTF
D gene: -; J gene: TRBJ1-3; CDR3 length: 15; clone size: -; V gene: TRBV5-4; CDR3 DNA: TGTGCCAGCAGCTTGGCCGGAGTCTCTGGAAACACCATATATTTT; CDR3 protein: CASSLAGVSGNTIYF
D gene: TRBD2; J gene: TRBJ2-5; CDR3 length: 17; clone size: many; V gene: TRBV19; CDR3 DNA: TGTGCCAGTAGTCTCCGCTCTAGCGGGGACTCCCAAGAGACCCAGTACTTC; CDR3 protein: CASSLRSSGDSQETQYF
D gene: TRBD2; J gene: TRBJ2-3; CDR3 length: 17; clone size: -; V gene: TRBV9; CDR3 DNA: TGTGCCAGCAGCGTAGCCCCGGGCGGGGGGGTCCTTGATACGCAGTATTTT; CDR3 protein: CASSVAPGGGVLDTQYF
D gene: TRBD1; J gene: TRBJ2-7; CDR3 length: 15; clone size: -; V gene: TRBV6-5; CDR3 DNA: TGTGCCAGCAGTTACTCGGGGACAGGGGGCTCAGAGCAGTACTTC; CDR3 protein: CASSYSGTGGSEQYF